The entry that follows covers one TCR beta chain sequence. Here immunoSEQ multiplex PCR was the method, and the copy in TCRdb shows in-frame clones only, minus some. The data contain about 100,000 clones, around 91% of them seen just once; the ten biggest clones take up around 0.16%. The germline gives CDR1 LNHDA, CDR2 SQIVND (reference sequence). V was shortened by 7 bases and J by 6 bases, with 9 bases between the two germline ends. The CDR3 extends over 12 amino acids. The source of the sample is a study of OX40 agonist ivuxolimab in advanced cancers. Turning to the study itself: Patients were infused with ivuxolimab every 2 weeks at 0.01 to 10 mg/kg. Subjects had a mean age of roughly 60 years, with a range of roughly 20 to 79; around 84% were male.

The TCR originated in an adult with an advanced solid tumor such as melanoma, head and neck, liver or kidney cancer. The material sequenced was CD4+ or CD8+ T cells sorted from blood, taken in a trial of the OX40 agonist ivuxolimab. The rearrangement links TRBV19 to TRBJ2-2, with TRBD1 as a possible D gene (6 bases). The CDR3 is CASTRGAGELFF. CDR3 in DNA: TGTGCCAGTACCAGGGGAGCCGGGGAGCTGTTTTTT.